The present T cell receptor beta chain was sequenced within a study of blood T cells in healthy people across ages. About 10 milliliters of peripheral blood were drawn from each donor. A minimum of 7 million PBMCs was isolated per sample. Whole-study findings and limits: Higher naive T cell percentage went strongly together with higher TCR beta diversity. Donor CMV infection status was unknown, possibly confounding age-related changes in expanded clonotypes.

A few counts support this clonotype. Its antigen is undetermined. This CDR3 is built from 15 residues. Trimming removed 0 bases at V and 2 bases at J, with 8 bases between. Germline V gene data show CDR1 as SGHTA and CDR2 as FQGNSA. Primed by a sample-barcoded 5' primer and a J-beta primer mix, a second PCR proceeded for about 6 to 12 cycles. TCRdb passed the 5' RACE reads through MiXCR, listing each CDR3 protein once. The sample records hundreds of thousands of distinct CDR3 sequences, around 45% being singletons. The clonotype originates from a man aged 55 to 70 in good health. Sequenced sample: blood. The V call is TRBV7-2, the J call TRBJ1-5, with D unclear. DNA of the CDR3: TGTGCCAGCAGCTTAGCAGGTGGGGGCAATCAGCCCCAGCATTTT. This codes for CASSLAGGGNQPQHF.